These 2 T cell receptor beta chains were all obtained from the same sample, sequenced in a study of blood T cell repertoires in COVID-19. Measured with immunoSEQ multiplex PCR; TCRdb has only the in-frame clones, and not every one. The sample holds roughly 170,000 clones, 88% seen once. Specimen: peripheral blood. Receptor source: a man aged 60 to 75 with acute or convalescent COVID-19.

The V and J genes are TRBV7-2 and TRBJ2-7, with D possibly matching TRBD2 (6 bases). CDR1 and CDR2 from the germline V gene are SGHTA and FQGNSA. The CDR3 is 15 amino acids. The V and J ends lost 3 bases and 2 bases respectively, with 14 bases between them. CDR3 protein: CASSLVWRGAYEQYF. CDR3 DNA sequence: TGTGCCAGCAGCTTGGTGTGGCGGGGTGCCTACGAGCAGTACTTC.

The V call is TRBV24-1, the J call TRBJ2-1; 7 positions agree with TRBD2. The V gene's germline CDR1 is KGHDR and CDR2 SFDVKD. The J segment lost 6 bases and the V segment lost 8 bases, leaving 3 bases of the junction unmatched. CDR3 length equals 12 residues. CDR3 DNA: TGTGCCACCACTAGCGGACTCAATGAGCAGTTCTTC. This gives the protein CATTSGLNEQFF.